These T cell receptor beta chains were read from a single sample in a study of blood T cell repertoires in COVID-19. This table comes from immunoSEQ multiplex PCR, and its TCRdb copy is limited to in-frame clones, with some not included. The data hold about 160,000 clones, with around 85% observed a single time. The specimen sequenced was PBMCs or T cells enriched from blood (not recorded which). These receptors all come from a woman in her 40s with acute COVID-19. CDR3s include the opening cysteine and the closing phenylalanine or tryptophan. D genes are given only for firm matches. A row's size may be missing; if present it is once, few, many or a size class.

j_gene	abundance	d_gene	v_gene	CDR3aa	CDR3nt
TRBJ1-2	NA	TRBD1	TRBV29-1	CSVRDRDNYGYTF	TGCAGCGTCCGCGACAGGGATAACTATGGCTACACCTTC
TRBJ2-1	many	TRBD2	TRBV5-6	CASNPLAVSYNEQFF	TGTGCCAGCAACCCTCTAGCGGTCTCCTACAATGAGCAGTTCTTC
TRBJ2-3	NA	NA	TRBV7-6	CASSSRATGRRTDTQYF	TGTGCCAGCAGCTCAAGAGCGACAGGGAGGAGAACAGATACGCAGTATTTT
TRBJ2-7	NA	TRBD2	TRBV18	CASSPRASGSYEQYF	TGTGCCAGCTCACCACGGGCTAGCGGGTCTTACGAGCAGTACTTC
TRBJ1-2	NA	NA	TRBV5-1	CASSFGGGYREYGYTF	TGCGCCAGCAGCTTCGGCGGGGGTTACAGGGAGTATGGCTACACCTTC
TRBJ2-1	NA	TRBD2	TRBV10-1	CASSETSGYNEQFF	TGCGCCAGCAGTGAGACTAGCGGATACAATGAGCAGTTCTTC
TRBJ2-1	NA	NA	TRBV5-1	CASSATGLSISYNEQFF	TGCGCCAGCAGCGCAACGGGACTCTCTATATCCTACAATGAGCAGTTCTTC
TRBJ1-2	NA	NA	TRBV7-3	CASSPSGEYSSGYTF	TGTGCCAGCAGCCCCTCAGGGGAGTATTCATCCGGCTACACCTTC
TRBJ2-1	NA	TRBD2	TRBV7-2	CASSPSRAGGGYNEQFF	TGTGCCAGCAGCCCCAGCCGGGCGGGAGGGGGTTACAATGAGCAGTTCTTC
TRBJ2-2	few	NA	TRBV7-3	CASNLGSGELFF	TGTGCCAGCAACCTAGGGAGTGGGGAGCTGTTTTTT
TRBJ1-6	NA	NA	TRBV11-2	CASSFTGSYNSPLHF	TGTGCCAGCAGCTTTACCGGCTCCTATAATTCACCCCTCCACTTT